These T cell receptor beta chains were read from a single sample in a study of molecular identifiers for immune sequencing clone quantification. TCRdb redid the calling of the PCR reads with MiXCR, one entry per CDR3 protein. This repertoire shows hundreds of thousands of distinct CDR3 sequences, roughly 23% found once; its top ten account for 0.7% to 0.95%. The sequenced material came from naive CD8+ T cells from blood, with Jurkat cell RNA spiked in. These TCRs come from a human donor in good health. Some libraries in this study had Jurkat cell RNA spiked in. Both conserved end residues are part of each CDR3. D genes are given only for firm matches. Expanded clones get a size class; other rows say once, few or many, or leave the size out.

j_call: TRBJ1-2; d_call: -; v_call: TRBV7-9; clone_size: few; cdr3_nt: TGTGCCAGCAGCTTAAACGTGGCACGCGGCTACACCTTC; cdr3_aa: CASSLNVARGYTF
j_call: TRBJ2-1; d_call: TRBD2; v_call: TRBV4-3; clone_size: many; cdr3_nt: TGCGCCAGCAGCCAAGATCCAACTAGCGACTACAATGAGCAGTTCTTC; cdr3_aa: CASSQDPTSDYNEQFF
j_call: TRBJ2-7; d_call: -; v_call: TRBV4-1; clone_size: many; cdr3_nt: TGCGCCAGCAGCCAAGTAACGGGCGAGCAGTACTTC; cdr3_aa: CASSQVTGEQYF
j_call: TRBJ2-3; d_call: TRBD1; v_call: TRBV4-3; clone_size: many; cdr3_nt: TGCGCCAGCAGCCAAGAGTGGACAGGGGGCCGGACAGATACGCAGTATTTT; cdr3_aa: CASSQEWTGGRTDTQYF
j_call: TRBJ2-4; d_call: -; v_call: TRBV27; clone_size: many; cdr3_nt: TGTGCCAGCTCGCTTGGGGACCTAGCCAAAAACATTCAGTACTTC; cdr3_aa: CASSLGDLAKNIQYF
j_call: TRBJ2-7; d_call: TRBD1; v_call: TRBV6-2/TRBV6-3; clone_size: -; cdr3_nt: TGTGCCAGCAGTTACCCAGGGGGTCACGAGCAGTACTTC; cdr3_aa: CASSYPGGHEQYF
j_call: TRBJ1-1; d_call: -; v_call: TRBV4-1; clone_size: many; cdr3_nt: TGCGCCAGCAGCCAAGATCTCATCACTGAAGCTTTCTTT; cdr3_aa: CASSQDLITEAFF
j_call: TRBJ2-3; d_call: -; v_call: TRBV11-2; clone_size: -; cdr3_nt: TGTGCCAGCAGACAAAACAGGGACCCCTCCGTTGCTACGCAGTATTTT; cdr3_aa: CASRQNRDPSVATQYF
j_call: TRBJ1-2; d_call: -; v_call: TRBV20-1; clone_size: many; cdr3_nt: TGCAGTGCTAGAGAAGAAGACTATGGCTACACCTTC; cdr3_aa: CSAREEDYGYTF
j_call: TRBJ2-2; d_call: TRBD1; v_call: TRBV29-1; clone_size: many; cdr3_nt: TGCAGCGTTGAAGGGACAGGGGGTATCACCGGGGAGCTGTTTTTT; cdr3_aa: CSVEGTGGITGELFF
j_call: TRBJ2-1; d_call: TRBD2; v_call: TRBV11-2; clone_size: few; cdr3_nt: TGTGCCAGCAGCCCCGGGGGGGGAGAGCAGTTCTTC; cdr3_aa: CASSPGGGEQFF
j_call: TRBJ1-3; d_call: -; v_call: TRBV5-5; clone_size: -; cdr3_nt: TGTGCCAGCAGCTTGGGACAGCAACCCTCTGGAAACACCATATATTTT; cdr3_aa: CASSLGQQPSGNTIYF
j_call: TRBJ2-1; d_call: -; v_call: TRBV3-1; clone_size: -; cdr3_nt: TGTGCCAGCAGCCCCGCCCTAACTAGTGGTGGTTACAATGAGCAGTTCTTC; cdr3_aa: CASSPALTSGGYNEQFF
j_call: TRBJ2-5; d_call: -; v_call: TRBV9; clone_size: -; cdr3_nt: TGTGCCAGCAGCAACATTTTAGAAGAGACCCAGTACTTC; cdr3_aa: CASSNILEETQYF
j_call: TRBJ2-1; d_call: -; v_call: TRBV11-2; clone_size: -; cdr3_nt: TGTGCCAGCAGCTTAGTGCAGGGGGGAGATGAGCAGTTCTTC; cdr3_aa: CASSLVQGGDEQFF
j_call: TRBJ1-5; d_call: -; v_call: TRBV12-5; clone_size: many; cdr3_nt: TGTGCTAGTGGTTTGGCTTCAGAGGTACAGCCCCAGCATTTT; cdr3_aa: CASGLASEVQPQHF
j_call: TRBJ1-6; d_call: -; v_call: TRBV6-5; clone_size: few; cdr3_nt: TGTGCCAGCAGTTACTCGATTCCGACCTTCTCAAGGTCAACAATCAATTCACCCCTCCACTTT; cdr3_aa: CASSYSIPTFSRSTINSPLHF
j_call: TRBJ2-2; d_call: TRBD2; v_call: TRBV30; clone_size: few; cdr3_nt: TGTGCCTGGAGTGCGGGGACTAGCGGGACCGGGGAGCTGTTTTTT; cdr3_aa: CAWSAGTSGTGELFF
j_call: TRBJ2-7; d_call: -; v_call: TRBV12-3/TRBV12-4; clone_size: many; cdr3_nt: TGTGCCAGCAGTTTCGGGGACACCGTATCCTACGAGCAGTACTTC; cdr3_aa: CASSFGDTVSYEQYF
j_call: TRBJ2-1; d_call: -; v_call: TRBV6-2/TRBV6-3; clone_size: -; cdr3_nt: TGTGCCAGCAGCCTAATACATATGGGCTACAATGAGCAGTTCTTC; cdr3_aa: CASSLIHMGYNEQFF
j_call: TRBJ2-5; d_call: TRBD2; v_call: TRBV27; clone_size: -; cdr3_nt: TGTGCCAGCAGTTCACTGACTAGCGGCCTAGAGACCCAGTACTTC; cdr3_aa: CASSSLTSGLETQYF
j_call: TRBJ1-1; d_call: TRBD1; v_call: TRBV9; clone_size: many; cdr3_nt: TGTGCCAGCACATGGGGACAGGCAAACACTGAAGCTTTCTTT; cdr3_aa: CASTWGQANTEAFF
j_call: TRBJ2-7; d_call: TRBD1; v_call: TRBV4-1; clone_size: -; cdr3_nt: TGCGCCAGCAGCCAAGGAGGACAGGGGGTCATTGCCTACGAGCAGTACTTC; cdr3_aa: CASSQGGQGVIAYEQYF
j_call: TRBJ1-2; d_call: TRBD1; v_call: TRBV7-9; clone_size: few; cdr3_nt: TGTGCCAGCAGCTTACGCCGGCCAACCCCTGGGACAGATGGCTATGGCTACACCTTC; cdr3_aa: CASSLRRPTPGTDGYGYTF
j_call: TRBJ2-7; d_call: -; v_call: TRBV19; clone_size: -; cdr3_nt: TGTGCCAGTAGTATCTCTTTGGGCAACTCCTACGAGCAGTACTTC; cdr3_aa: CASSISLGNSYEQYF
j_call: TRBJ2-7; d_call: -; v_call: TRBV4-3; clone_size: -; cdr3_nt: TGCGCCAGCAGCCAAGAACGGGCCCATTCCTACGAGCAGTACTTC; cdr3_aa: CASSQERAHSYEQYF
j_call: TRBJ2-1; d_call: -; v_call: TRBV5-1; clone_size: few; cdr3_nt: TGCGCCAGCAGCAATTACTTGAGCTCCTACAATGAGCAGTTCTTC; cdr3_aa: CASSNYLSSYNEQFF
j_call: TRBJ2-1; d_call: -; v_call: TRBV30; clone_size: few; cdr3_nt: TGTGCCTGGAGTGTACACGACTACAATGAGCAGTTCTTC; cdr3_aa: CAWSVHDYNEQFF
j_call: TRBJ1-2; d_call: -; v_call: TRBV12-3/TRBV12-4; clone_size: -; cdr3_nt: TGTGCCCGCCGGCGGGTCATCTATGGCTACACCTTC; cdr3_aa: CARRRVIYGYTF
j_call: TRBJ2-7; d_call: TRBD1; v_call: TRBV30; clone_size: few; cdr3_nt: TGTGCCTGGGGGACAGGGGGTAACGAGCAGTACTTC; cdr3_aa: CAWGTGGNEQYF
j_call: TRBJ2-3; d_call: TRBD2; v_call: TRBV20-1; clone_size: -; cdr3_nt: TGCAGTGCCGAGACGGGACTAGCGGGAGGGGATACGCAGTATTTT; cdr3_aa: CSAETGLAGGDTQYF
j_call: TRBJ2-7; d_call: TRBD1; v_call: TRBV14; clone_size: -; cdr3_nt: TGTGCCAGCAGCGAAGAAATAGGGCAGGGGGCTATCTACGAGCAGTACTTC; cdr3_aa: CASSEEIGQGAIYEQYF